The 16 T cell receptor beta chains below come from one sample, sequenced in a study of shared clonotypes between healthy human individuals. Sequenced by immunoSEQ multiplex PCR; TCRdb stores in-frame clones only, minus some. The table records around 340,000 clones, around 67% of them present only once. The sample was memory CD4+ T cells sorted from blood. Regarding subset: CD45RA-negative fraction. The receptor set was obtained from a man aged 25 to 40 in good health.

CDR3 DNA: TGTGCCAGCTCGGGGTGGGGCACTGAAGCTTTCTTT. Translated: CASSGWGTEAFF. The chain carries TRBV18 and TRBJ1-1; no definite D call. Germline CDR1 is KGHSH and CDR2 is LQKENI. The V end was cut by 6 bases, the J end by 4 bases, with 9 bases between. The CDR3 contains 12 residues.

This clone was seen a handful of times. The chain couples TRBV15 to TRBJ1-2; 9 bases agree with TRBD1. With 1 base clipped from V and 4 bases from J, the junction kept 1 base outside the gene matches. The germline V gene has CDR1 LNHNV and CDR2 YYDKDF (reference sequence). The CDR3 extends over 14 amino acids. CDR3 sequence (DNA): TGTGCCACCAGCAGAGCGGGACAGGGCTATGGCTACACCTTC. This encodes CATSRAGQGYGYTF. Looking up the rest from reference TRBV15 and TRBJ1-2 gives the full variable domain: DAMVIQNPRYQVTQFGKPVTLSCSQTLNHNVMYWYQQKSSQAPKLLFHYYDKDFNNEADTPDNFQSRRPNTSFCFLDIRSPGLGDTAMYLCATSRAGQGYGYTFGSGTRLTVV.

The chain is built from TRBV7-2 and TRBJ2-1; no definite D call. Germline CDR1 reads SGHTA; CDR2 reads FQGNSA. V lost 5 bases and J lost 10, with 15 bases in between. This CDR3 contains 13 residues. As DNA, the CDR3 is TGTGCCAGCAGCCCGGACCTGGAGACGGAGCAGTTCTTC. Its translation is CASSPDLETEQFF.

This clone appeared a few times. The same CDR3 also results from other DNA sequences found in this sample. The V call is TRBV2, the J call TRBJ1-5; unclear D gene. This CDR3 has 14 amino acids. Germline assignment: CDR1 SNHLY and CDR2 FYNNEI. Trimming removed 6 bases from V and 0 bases from J, with 9 bases in between. The CDR3 DNA follows: TGTGCCAGCAGGGGCCCTTATAGCAATCAGCCCCAGCATTTT. It is translated as CASRGPYSNQPQHF.

Only one count was recorded for this clone. The rearrangement joins TRBV10-1 to TRBJ2-5, with D possibly matching TRBD1 (5 bases). CDR1 and CDR2 (germline): WNHNN, SYGVQD (reference sequence). Trimming removed 8 bases from V and 4 bases from J, with 14 bases in between. This CDR3 comprises 13 residues. The chain's CDR3 is CASRREPGETQYF. CDR3 sequence (DNA): TGCGCCAGCCGCAGGGAACCCGGAGAGACCCAGTACTTC.

DNA of the CDR3: TGTGCCAGTAGTAGAACCCATAGCACAGATACGCAGTATTTT. It is translated as CASSRTHSTDTQYF. This rearrangement joins TRBV19 to TRBJ2-3; D is unclear. Trimming pared 4 bases from V and 0 bases from J, leaving 8 bases between. The CDR3 totals 14 residues. The germline CDR1 and CDR2 sequences are LNHDA and SQIVND (reference sequence).

This chain joins TRBV6-5 and TRBJ2-1; D is perhaps TRBD1 or TRBD2 (6 bases each). Per the germline V gene, CDR1 is MNHEY and CDR2 is SVGAGI. V gave up 2 bases and J gave up 6 bases, with 11 bases separating them. The CDR3 has 14 amino acids. This CDR3 reads CASSYGGGLNEQFF. CDR3 nucleotides: TGTGCCAGCAGTTACGGAGGGGGGCTCAATGAGCAGTTCTTC.

This clone appeared once. V usage is TRBV25-1 and J usage is TRBJ2-3; the D is unclear. This CDR3 contains 14 residues. The V end was cut by 4 bases, the J end by 11 bases, with 19 bases between. Germline V gene sequence: CDR1 MGHDK, CDR2 SYGVNS. DNA for the CDR3: TGTGCCAGCAGTGGGACCTCGACGGAGCACAAGCAGTATTTT. Translation gives CASSGTSTEHKQYF. Together with reference TRBV25-1 and TRBJ2-3, the CDR3 gives the full variable domain: EADIYQTPRYLVIGTGKKITLECSQTMGHDKMYWYQQDPGMELHLIHYSYGVNSTEKGDLSSESTVSRIRTEHFPLTLESARPSHTSQYLCASSGTSTEHKQYFGPGTRLTVL.

V gene TRBV6-1 combines with J gene TRBJ2-7; 7 nucleotides agree with TRBD2. Germline trimming cut 3 bases from V and 2 bases from J; bases unmatched to any gene: 7. This CDR3 has 15 residues. CDR1 MNHNS and CDR2 SASEGT come from the germline V gene. CDR3 in amino acids: CASSDQQGLPYEQYF. The CDR3 nucleotides read TGTGCCAGCAGTGACCAGCAGGGACTACCCTACGAGCAGTACTTC.

The rearrangement links TRBV7-9 to TRBJ1-6, with TRBD1 matching 7 bases. V trimming: 5 bases; J trimming: 10 bases; junction bases outside the gene matches: 20. There are 18 residues in the CDR3. Germline CDR1 and CDR2: SEHNR and FQNEAQ (reference sequence). CDR3 loop: CASSRGGQIPPRSSPLHF. The CDR3 nucleotides read TGTGCCAGCAGCCGGGGGGGACAGATCCCCCCTCGAAGCTCACCCCTCCACTTT.

The chain joins TRBV7-9 to TRBJ2-1; 11 bases fit TRBD2. The germline CDR1 and CDR2 sequences are SEHNR and FQNEAQ (reference sequence). This CDR3 has 15 amino acids. V shed 10 bases, J shed 7 bases, and the junction held 12 bases outside the gene matches. CDR3 in amino acids: CATSPGTSGRNEQFF. DNA for the CDR3: TGTGCCACCTCTCCCGGGACTAGCGGACGAAATGAGCAGTTCTTC.

The chain is built from TRBV10-3 and TRBJ1-1, with D possibly matching TRBD1 (5 bases). This CDR3 is built from 16 residues. Germline CDR1 ENHRY, CDR2 SYGVKD. Trimming left V 0 bases short and J 1 base short, with 12 bases between. The CDR3 coding sequence is TGTGCCATCAGTGAGTCGCTTGGGGGGAAGAACACTGAAGCTTTCTTT. The encoded protein is CAISESLGGKNTEAFF.

The sample holds many counts of this clone. This chain links TRBV5-1 with TRBJ2-2, with 14 bases matching TRBD2. Trimming cost V 6 bases and J 7 bases; bases outside gene matches: 8. Germline V CDR1 and CDR2: SGHRS, YFSETQ. CDR3 length: 16 amino acids. The chain's CDR3 is CASKPGLAGAGGELFF. The DNA of the CDR3 is TGCGCCAGCAAGCCGGGACTAGCGGGAGCAGGCGGGGAGCTGTTTTTT.

This clone was recorded at least ten times. The chain combines TRBV28 with TRBJ1-5, with 7 bases identical to TRBD1. The CDR3 runs 14 residues. Trimming took 10 bases from V and 3 from J; bases not matched to a gene: 9. The germline V gene has CDR1 MDHEN and CDR2 SYDVKM. The CDR3 coding sequence is TGTGCCACCCGGGACAGCCTATACAATCAGCCCCAGCATTTT. Its translation: CATRDSLYNQPQHF.

The chain carries TRBV28 and TRBJ2-1; 7 nucleotides agree with TRBD2. Germline trimming cut 6 bases from V and 0 bases from J; bases unmatched to any gene: 8. CDR3 length equals 16 residues. In germline, CDR1 is MDHEN, CDR2 SYDVKM. The CDR3 region is CASRVVGRSSYNEQFF. Here the CDR3 DNA reads TGTGCCAGCAGGGTGGTCGGGAGGAGCTCCTACAATGAGCAGTTCTTC.

This chain connects TRBV19 to TRBJ1-1, with D uncertain. Germline CDR1 LNHDA, CDR2 SQIVND (reference sequence). V was shortened by 4 bases and J by 0 bases, with 15 bases between the two germline ends. This CDR3 spans 16 amino acids. CDR3 nucleotides: TGTGCCAGTAGTACACCCTACCCCCTCATGAACACTGAAGCTTTCTTT. Its protein product is CASSTPYPLMNTEAFF.